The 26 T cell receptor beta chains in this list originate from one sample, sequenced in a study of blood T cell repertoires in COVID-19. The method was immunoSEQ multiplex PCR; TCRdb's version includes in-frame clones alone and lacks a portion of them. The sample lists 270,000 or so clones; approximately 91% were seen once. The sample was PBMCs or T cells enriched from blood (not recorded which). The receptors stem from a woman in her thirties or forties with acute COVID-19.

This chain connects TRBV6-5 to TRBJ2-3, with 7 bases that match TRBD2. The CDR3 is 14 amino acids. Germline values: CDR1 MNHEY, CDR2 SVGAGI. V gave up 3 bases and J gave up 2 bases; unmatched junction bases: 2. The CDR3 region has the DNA TGTGCCAGCAGTTATGCGGGAGCCACAGATACGCAGTATTTT. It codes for CASSYAGATDTQYF.

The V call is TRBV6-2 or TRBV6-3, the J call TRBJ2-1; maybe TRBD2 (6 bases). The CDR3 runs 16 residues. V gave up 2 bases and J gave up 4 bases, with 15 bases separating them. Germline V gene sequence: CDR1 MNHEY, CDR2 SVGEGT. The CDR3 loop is CASSYGVPAGYNEQFF. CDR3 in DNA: TGTGCCAGCAGTTACGGGGTGCCGGCGGGATACAATGAGCAGTTCTTC.

CDR3 sequence reads: CASRGLSNEKLFF. Written as DNA, the CDR3 is TGTGCCAGCAGGGGACTGAGTAATGAAAAACTGTTTTTT. This chain links TRBV27 with TRBJ1-4, with D possibly being TRBD1 (5 bases). CDR3 size: 13 residues. Trimming left V 6 bases short and J 4 bases short, with 9 bases between. Germline V gene lookup returns CDR1 MNHEY and CDR2 SMNVEV (reference sequence).

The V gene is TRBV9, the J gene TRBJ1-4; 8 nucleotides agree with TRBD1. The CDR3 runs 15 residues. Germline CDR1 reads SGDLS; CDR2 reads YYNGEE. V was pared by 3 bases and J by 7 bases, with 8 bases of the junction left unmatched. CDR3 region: CASSGTGGTREKLFF. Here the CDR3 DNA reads TGTGCCAGCAGCGGAACAGGGGGTACGCGTGAAAAACTGTTTTTT.

CDR3 nucleotide sequence: TGTGCCAGCAGCCACCCGCACGGAACTCGCGGGGTATTGAATTCACCCCTCCACTTT. Residues: CASSHPHGTRGVLNSPLHF. This chain joins TRBV11-3 and TRBJ1-6, with D uncertain. Deletions cut 5 bases from V and 7 bases from J, with 27 bases between. The CDR3 extends over 19 amino acids. Looked up from germline, CDR1 is SGHNT and CDR2 is YENEEA. Complete variable domain (other parts from reference TRBV11-3 and TRBJ1-6): EAGVVQSPRYKIIEKKQPVAFWCNPISGHNTLYWYLQNLGQGPELLIRYENEEAVDDSQLPKDRFSAERLKGVDSTLKIQPAELGDSAVYLCASSHPHGTRGVLNSPLHFGNGTRLTVT.

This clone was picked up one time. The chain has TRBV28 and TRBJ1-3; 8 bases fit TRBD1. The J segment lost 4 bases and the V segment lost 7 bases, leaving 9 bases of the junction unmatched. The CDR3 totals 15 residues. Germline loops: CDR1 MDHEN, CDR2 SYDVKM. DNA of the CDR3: TGTGCCAGCACCTTAGGACAGGGTTTCGGAAACACCATATATTTT. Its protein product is CASTLGQGFGNTIYF.

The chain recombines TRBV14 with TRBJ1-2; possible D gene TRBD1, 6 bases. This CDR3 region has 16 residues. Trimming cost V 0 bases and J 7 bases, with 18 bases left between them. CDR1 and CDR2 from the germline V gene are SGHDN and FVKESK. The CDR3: CASSQERQGRFRGYTF. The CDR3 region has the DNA TGTGCCAGCAGCCAAGAGCGGCAGGGGAGATTTCGTGGCTACACCTTC.

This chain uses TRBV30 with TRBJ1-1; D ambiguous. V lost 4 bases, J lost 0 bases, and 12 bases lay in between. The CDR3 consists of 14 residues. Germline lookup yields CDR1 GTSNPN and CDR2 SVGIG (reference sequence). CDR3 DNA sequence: TGTGCCTGGAACTCAGGATCCATGAACACTGAAGCTTTCTTT. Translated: CAWNSGSMNTEAFF.

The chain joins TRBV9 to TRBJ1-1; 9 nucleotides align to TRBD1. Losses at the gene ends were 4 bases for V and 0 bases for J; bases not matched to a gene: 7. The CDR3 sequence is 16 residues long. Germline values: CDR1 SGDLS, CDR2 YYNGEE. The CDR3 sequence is CASSPGTGFLNTEAFF. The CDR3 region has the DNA TGTGCCAGCAGCCCCGGGACAGGGTTTCTGAACACTGAAGCTTTCTTT.

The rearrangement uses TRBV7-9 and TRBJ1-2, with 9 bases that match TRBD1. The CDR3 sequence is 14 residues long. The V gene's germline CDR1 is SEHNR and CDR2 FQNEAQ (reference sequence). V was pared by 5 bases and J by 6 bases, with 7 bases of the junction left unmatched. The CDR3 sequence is CASSRTGDWDGYTF. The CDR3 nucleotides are TGTGCCAGCAGCCGGACAGGGGACTGGGATGGCTACACCTTC.

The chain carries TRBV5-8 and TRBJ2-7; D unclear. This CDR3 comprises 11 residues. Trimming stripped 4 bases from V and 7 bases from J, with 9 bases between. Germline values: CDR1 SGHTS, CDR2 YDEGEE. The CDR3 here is CASSNFGEQYF. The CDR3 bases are TGTGCCAGCAGCAACTTCGGGGAGCAGTACTTC.

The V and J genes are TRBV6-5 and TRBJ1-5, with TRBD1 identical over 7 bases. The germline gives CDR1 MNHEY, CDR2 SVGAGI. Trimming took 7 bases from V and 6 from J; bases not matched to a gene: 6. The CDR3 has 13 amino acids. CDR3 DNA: TGTGCCAGCAAGGGGGCCCTTGCTCAGCCCCAGCATTTT. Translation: CASKGALAQPQHF.

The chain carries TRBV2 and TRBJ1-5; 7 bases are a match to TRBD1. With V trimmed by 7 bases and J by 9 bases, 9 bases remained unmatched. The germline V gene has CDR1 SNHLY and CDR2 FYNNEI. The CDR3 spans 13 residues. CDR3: CASKVEGAGPQHF. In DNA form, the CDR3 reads TGTGCCAGCAAGGTGGAGGGGGCAGGGCCCCAGCATTTT.

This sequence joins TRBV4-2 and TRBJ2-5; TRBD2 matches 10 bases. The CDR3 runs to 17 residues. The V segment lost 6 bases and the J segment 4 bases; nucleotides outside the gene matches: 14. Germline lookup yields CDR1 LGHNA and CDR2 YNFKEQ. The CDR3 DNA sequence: TGTGCCAGCAGTCCTCACCCGGTAGCGGGAGGAGGAGAGACCCAGTACTTC. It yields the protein CASSPHPVAGGGETQYF.

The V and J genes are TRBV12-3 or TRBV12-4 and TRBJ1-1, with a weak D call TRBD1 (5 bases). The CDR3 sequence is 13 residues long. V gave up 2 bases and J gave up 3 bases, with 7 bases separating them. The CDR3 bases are TGTGCCAGCAGTTTACAGGGTTACACTGAAGCTTTCTTT. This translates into CASSLQGYTEAFF.

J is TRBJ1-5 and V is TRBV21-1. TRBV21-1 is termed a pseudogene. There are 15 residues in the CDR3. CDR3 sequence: CASSKYLERNQPQHF. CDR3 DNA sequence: TGTGCCAGCAGCAAGTACCTTGAACGGAATCAGCCCCAGCATTTT.

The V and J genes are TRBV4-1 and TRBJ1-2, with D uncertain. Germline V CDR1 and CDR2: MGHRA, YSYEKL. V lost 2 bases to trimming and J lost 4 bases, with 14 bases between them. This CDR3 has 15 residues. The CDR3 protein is CASSQQEEGFYGYTF. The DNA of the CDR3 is TGCGCCAGCAGCCAACAGGAGGAGGGATTCTATGGCTACACCTTC.

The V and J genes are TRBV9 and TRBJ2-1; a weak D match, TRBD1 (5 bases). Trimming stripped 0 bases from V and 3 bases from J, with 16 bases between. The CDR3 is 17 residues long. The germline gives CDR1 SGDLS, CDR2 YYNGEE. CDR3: CASSVAVGKGNYNEQFF. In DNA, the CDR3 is TGTGCCAGCAGCGTAGCTGTAGGAAAGGGGAACTACAATGAGCAGTTCTTC.

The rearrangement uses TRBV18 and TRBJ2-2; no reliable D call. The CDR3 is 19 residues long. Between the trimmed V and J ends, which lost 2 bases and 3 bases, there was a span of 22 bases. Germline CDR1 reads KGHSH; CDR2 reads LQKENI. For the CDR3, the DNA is TGTGCCAGCTCACCAAGCTTCACGGGTACTGTTTTGGACACCGGGGAGCTGTTTTTT. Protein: CASSPSFTGTVLDTGELFF.

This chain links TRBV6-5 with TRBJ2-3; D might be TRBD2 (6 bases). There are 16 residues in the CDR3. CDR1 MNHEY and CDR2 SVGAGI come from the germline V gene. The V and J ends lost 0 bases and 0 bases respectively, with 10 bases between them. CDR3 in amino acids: CASSYSVAESTDTQYF. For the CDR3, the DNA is TGTGCCAGCAGTTACTCGGTAGCGGAGAGCACAGATACGCAGTATTTT.

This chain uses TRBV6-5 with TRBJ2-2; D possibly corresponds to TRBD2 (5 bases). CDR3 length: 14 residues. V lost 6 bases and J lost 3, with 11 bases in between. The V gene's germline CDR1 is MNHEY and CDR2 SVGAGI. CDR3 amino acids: CASRAEYHTGELFF. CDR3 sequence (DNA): TGTGCCAGCAGAGCGGAGTATCACACCGGGGAGCTGTTTTTT.

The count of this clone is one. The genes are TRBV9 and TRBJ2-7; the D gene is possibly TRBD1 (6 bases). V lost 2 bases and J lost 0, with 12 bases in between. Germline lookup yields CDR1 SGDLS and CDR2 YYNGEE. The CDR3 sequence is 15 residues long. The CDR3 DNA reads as TGTGCCAGCAGCGTTGCCGGACAGAGCTCCTACGAGCAGTACTTC. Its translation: CASSVAGQSSYEQYF.

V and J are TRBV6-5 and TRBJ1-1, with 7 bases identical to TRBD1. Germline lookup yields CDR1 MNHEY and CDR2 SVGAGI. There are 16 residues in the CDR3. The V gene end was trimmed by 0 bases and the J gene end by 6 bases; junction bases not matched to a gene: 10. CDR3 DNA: TGTGCCAGCAGTTACTCGAAAGGGGGCGCGGGGCCTGAAGCTTTCTTT. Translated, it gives CASSYSKGGAGPEAFF.

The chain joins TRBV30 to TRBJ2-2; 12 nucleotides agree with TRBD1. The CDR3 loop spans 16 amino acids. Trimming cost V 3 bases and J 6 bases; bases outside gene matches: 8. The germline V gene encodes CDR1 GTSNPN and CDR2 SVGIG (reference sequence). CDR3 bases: TGTGCCTGGAGGGGAGGGGGACAGGGGGCTTCCGGGGAGCTGTTTTTT. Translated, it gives CAWRGGGQGASGELFF.

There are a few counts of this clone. CDR3 protein: CASSPPLDSLWDGNTIYF. In DNA, the CDR3 is TGTGCCAGCAGTCCCCCACTCGACAGTCTCTGGGATGGAAACACCATATATTTT. The chain couples TRBV7-3 to TRBJ1-3; maybe TRBD1 (5 bases). Germline assignment: CDR1 SGHTA and CDR2 FQGTGA. The CDR3 runs to 18 residues. V was shortened by 6 bases and J by 3 bases, with 24 bases between the two germline ends.

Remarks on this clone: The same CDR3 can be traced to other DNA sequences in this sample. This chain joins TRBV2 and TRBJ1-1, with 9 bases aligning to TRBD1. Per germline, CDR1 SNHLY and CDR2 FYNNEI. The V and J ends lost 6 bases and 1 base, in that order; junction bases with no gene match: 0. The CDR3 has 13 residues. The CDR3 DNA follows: TGTGCCAGCAGGGGACAGGGGAACACTGAAGCTTTCTTT. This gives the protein CASRGQGNTEAFF.